Listed below are T cell receptor beta chains from one sample, sequenced in a study of blood T cell repertoires in COVID-19. Assay: immunoSEQ multiplex PCR; the TCRdb copy retains only in-frame clones and omits some. Of around 120,000 clones listed, approximately 81% are singletons. Sequences were obtained from peripheral blood. The receptors here all came from a human donor in a cohort sampled during active COVID-19. The CDR3 runs from the conserved cysteine through the conserved F or W. A D gene is named only where the DNA matches it firmly. Size tells how often a clone was seen (once, few, many) or the class of an expanded clone, and some rows leave it out.

TRBJ2-7	TRBD1	TRBV7-2	-	CASSPGRQGYEQYF	TGTGCCAGCAGCCCCGGGCGACAGGGGTACGAGCAGTACTTC
TRBJ1-1	-	TRBV11-2	-	CASSPGGLNTEAFF	TGTGCCAGCTCCCCCGGGGGACTGAACACTGAAGCTTTCTTT
TRBJ2-3	TRBD2	TRBV18	-	CASSPAGAGGTDTQYF	TGTGCCAGCTCACCAGCTGGAGCGGGAGGCACAGATACGCAGTATTTT
TRBJ1-5	-	TRBV9	few	CASSPPRREVPNQPQHF	TGTGCCAGCAGCCCCCCTCGCAGGGAGGTCCCCAATCAGCCCCAGCATTTT
TRBJ2-1	-	TRBV5-1	-	CASSLVPGYNEQFF	TGCGCCAGCAGCTTGGTCCCAGGTTACAATGAGCAGTTCTTC
TRBJ2-1	TRBD2	TRBV2	-	CASINVGGTSNNEQFF	TGTGCCAGCATTAACGTCGGGGGGACTAGCAACAATGAGCAGTTCTTC
TRBJ1-5	-	TRBV6-5	-	CASSYAQGPNQPQHF	TGTGCCAGCAGTTACGCACAGGGCCCCAATCAGCCCCAGCATTTT
TRBJ2-2	-	TRBV9	few	CASSVAPNTGELFF	TGTGCCAGCAGCGTAGCTCCGAACACCGGGGAGCTGTTTTTT
TRBJ2-5	-	TRBV5-1	-	CASSLQGARQETQYF	TGCGCCAGCAGCCTCCAAGGGGCCAGACAAGAGACCCAGTACTTC
TRBJ2-3	TRBD1	TRBV30	-	CAWRPGQGVGGRDTQYF	TGTGCCTGGAGGCCCGGACAGGGGGTAGGGGGTCGAGATACGCAGTATTTT
TRBJ2-3	TRBD2	TRBV12-5	-	CASGNLAGGTDTQYF	TGTGCTAGTGGAAATCTAGCGGGGGGCACAGATACGCAGTATTTT
TRBJ2-6	TRBD2	TRBV10-2	-	CASSLLAGGSGANVLTF	TGCGCCAGCAGTCTACTAGCGGGAGGGAGTGGGGCCAACGTCCTGACTTTC
TRBJ2-7	-	TRBV5-4	few	CASSLGQAGEQYF	TGTGCCAGCAGCTTGGGTCAGGCGGGCGAGCAGTACTTC
TRBJ2-3	-	TRBV5-4	-	CASTVGSGVSDTQYF	TGTGCCAGCACGGTGGGGTCGGGAGTATCAGATACGCAGTATTTT
TRBJ2-3	TRBD2	TRBV9	-	CASSVAPSGKTDTQYF	TGTGCCAGCAGCGTAGCTCCTAGCGGGAAAACAGATACGCAGTATTTT
TRBJ2-5	-	TRBV5-1	-	CASSFGQIQETQYF	TGCGCCAGCAGCTTTGGGCAGATTCAAGAGACCCAGTACTTC
TRBJ2-6	TRBD2	TRBV24-1	-	CATSAGGGNSGANVLTF	TGTGCCACCAGTGCTGGGGGAGGGAACTCTGGGGCCAACGTCCTGACTTTC
TRBJ2-1	TRBD2	TRBV19	-	CAAGLAGVRNEQFF	TGTGCCGCGGGACTAGCGGGAGTGAGGAATGAGCAGTTCTTC
TRBJ1-2	-	TRBV2	-	CASRPVGQTNYGYTF	TGTGCCAGCAGGCCCGTCGGACAGACAAACTATGGCTACACCTTC
TRBJ2-5	-	TRBV10-3	-	CAISALLEGEQETQYF	TGTGCCATCAGCGCACTTTTAGAGGGGGAGCAAGAGACCCAGTACTTC
TRBJ2-3	TRBD1	TRBV4-2	-	CASSRQGEETDTQYF	TGTGCCAGCAGCCGACAGGGGGAAGAAACAGATACGCAGTATTTT
TRBJ1-6	TRBD1	TRBV6-5	few	CASSYGDRVYNSPLHF	TGTGCCAGCAGTTACGGGGACAGGGTCTATAATTCACCCCTCCACTTT
TRBJ2-7	-	TRBV6-6	once	CASKAGWYEQYF	TGTGCCAGCAAAGCGGGTTGGTACGAGCAGTACTTC
TRBJ2-1	-	TRBV5-6	-	CASSPTSSVGQYNEQFF	TGTGCCAGCAGCCCGACCAGCTCAGTAGGACAATACAATGAGCAGTTCTTC
TRBJ1-4	-	TRBV24-1	once	CATSDPQGRNEKLFF	TGTGCCACCAGTGACCCACAGGGAAGGAATGAAAAACTGTTTTTT